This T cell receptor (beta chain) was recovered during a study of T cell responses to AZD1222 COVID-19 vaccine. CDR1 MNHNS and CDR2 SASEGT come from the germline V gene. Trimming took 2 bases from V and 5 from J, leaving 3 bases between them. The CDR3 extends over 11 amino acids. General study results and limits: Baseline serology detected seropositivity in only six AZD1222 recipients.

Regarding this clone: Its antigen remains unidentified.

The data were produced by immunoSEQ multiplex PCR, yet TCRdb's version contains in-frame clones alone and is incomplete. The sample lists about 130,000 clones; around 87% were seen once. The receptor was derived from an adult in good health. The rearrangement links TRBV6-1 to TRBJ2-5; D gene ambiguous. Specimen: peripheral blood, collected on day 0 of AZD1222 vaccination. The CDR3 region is CASSELETQYF. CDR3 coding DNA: TGTGCCAGCAGTGAATTGGAGACCCAGTACTTC.